The 10 T cell receptor beta chains presented below share a single source sample, sequenced in a study of CD8+ T cells in alopecia areata. Sequencing relied on a cDNA template that was reverse transcribed from extracted RNA. Only in-frame clones appear in the TCRdb table, and some are missing; sequencing was by immunoSEQ multiplex PCR. The top ten hold about 23% of the sample, which has approximately 98,000 clones, over 55% seen once. Sequencing used NKG2D-low CD8+ T cells sorted from blood. The receptor source for this set is a human donor with alopecia areata.

Regarding this clone: This sample also contains other DNA sequences that code for the same CDR3. This chain links TRBV5-6 with TRBJ2-1; TRBD1 aligns across 8 bases. V lost 2 bases and J lost 3; bases outside the gene matches: 1. Germline V gene lookup returns CDR1 SGHDT and CDR2 YYEEEE. CDR3 length: 14 amino acids. CDR3 residues: CASSFGQGYNEQFF. CDR3 nucleotides: TGTGCCAGCAGCTTCGGACAGGGCTACAATGAGCAGTTCTTC.

The CDR3 protein is CASSPDRNKQFF. CDR3 DNA: TGTGCCAGCAGCCCGGACAGAAACAAGCAGTTCTTC. V gene TRBV6-6 combines with J gene TRBJ2-1, with D possibly TRBD1 on 6 matching bases. The CDR3 is 12 amino acids. Deletions cut 6 bases from V and 11 bases from J, with 14 bases between. CDR1 is MNHNY and CDR2 is SVGAGI in the germline V gene (reference sequence).

The V gene is TRBV27, the J gene TRBJ2-7, with D maybe TRBD2 (6 bases). Germline V lookup: CDR1 MNHEY, CDR2 SMNVEV (reference sequence). The V end was cut by 6 bases, the J end by 3 bases, with 12 bases between. The CDR3 loop spans 13 amino acids. The CDR3 coding sequence is TGTGCCAGCAGGGGCGGCGGGGACTACGAGCAGTACTTC. Residues: CASRGGGDYEQYF.

This clone was seen only once. The chain combines TRBV7-8 with TRBJ2-1; 7 bases are a match to TRBD2. Germline loops: CDR1 SGHVS, CDR2 FQNEAQ. V lost 1 base to trimming and J lost 9 bases; unmatched junction nucleotides: 6. The CDR3 spans 14 residues. DNA for the CDR3: TGTGCCAGCAGCTTAGGCGGGAGTGTGGGTGAGCAGTTCTTC. This gives the protein CASSLGGSVGEQFF.

The chain uses TRBV27 and TRBJ1-1; 11 bases are shared with TRBD1. Trimming took 2 bases from V and 5 from J; bases not matched to a gene: 1. This CDR3 region has 14 residues. CDR1 is MNHEY, CDR2 SMNVEV, per germline (reference sequence). For the CDR3, the DNA is TGTGCCAGCAGTTTAAGGGACAGGGGGACTGAAGCTTTCTTT. This codes for CASSLRDRGTEAFF.

The chain joins TRBV5-1 to TRBJ2-5; possible D gene TRBD1, 5 bases. The CDR3 loop spans 12 amino acids. Between the trimmed V and J ends, which lost 7 bases and 0 bases, there was a span of 7 bases. CDR1 is SGHRS, CDR2 YFSETQ, per germline. CDR3 residues: CASQGDQETQYF. The CDR3 DNA reads as TGCGCCAGCCAAGGGGACCAAGAGACCCAGTACTTC.

The V call is TRBV2, the J call TRBJ1-1, with D uncertain. Germline loops: CDR1 SNHLY, CDR2 FYNNEI. With 5 bases removed from V and 0 bases from J, the gap between germline ends came to 10 bases. The CDR3 is made up of 14 amino acids. The CDR3 region is CASSSRLMNTEAFF. CDR3 nucleotides: TGTGCCAGCAGTTCGCGCCTTATGAACACTGAAGCTTTCTTT.

This sequence joins TRBV4-1 and TRBJ2-2, with a weak D call TRBD2 (5 bases). CDR3 length: 16 residues. With 0 bases removed from V and 4 bases from J, the gap between germline ends came to 12 bases. The germline CDR1 and CDR2 sequences are MGHRA and YSYEKL. The CDR3 bases are TGCGCCAGCAGCCAAGAAGTCGGGATGAGCACCGGGGAGCTGTTTTTT. Translating it yields CASSQEVGMSTGELFF.

The rearrangement uses TRBV28 and TRBJ2-7; no firm D call. Trimming took 6 bases from V and 0 from J, leaving 21 bases between them. Germline V CDR1 and CDR2: MDHEN, SYDVKM. The CDR3 has 17 residues. The CDR3 nucleotides read TGTGCCAGCAGCTTACTGACACCCCGACACCACTCCTACGAGCAGTACTTC. Protein sequence: CASSLLTPRHHSYEQYF. Based on the CDR3 plus reference TRBV28 and TRBJ2-7, the full variable domain is DVKVTQSSRYLVKRTGEKVFLECVQDMDHENMFWYRQDPGLGLRLIYFSYDVKMKEKGDIPEGYSVSREKKERFSLILESASTNQTSMYLCASSLLTPRHHSYEQYFGPGTRLTVT.

The table lists this clone with a count of one. The chain combines TRBV15 with TRBJ1-1, with 7 positions matching TRBD1. The CDR3 sequence is 14 residues long. V trimming: 7 bases; J trimming: 4 bases; junction bases outside the gene matches: 9. Per the germline V gene, CDR1 is LNHNV and CDR2 is YYDKDF (reference sequence). The CDR3: CATTPIPGGTEAFF. CDR3 DNA: TGTGCCACCACCCCGATACCAGGGGGCACTGAAGCTTTCTTT.